This passage covers 27 T cell receptor beta chains from one sample sequenced in a study of identical twins. MiXCR, run by TCRdb on the 5' RACE reads, gives a single entry per CDR3 protein. The table has more than 400,000 distinct CDR3 sequences, over 12% seen once. These same data were also listed under a study on yellow fever vaccine responses in identical twins.

Sequencing was performed on CD4+ T cells sorted from blood. The receptors stem from a woman aged 18-29 years in good health.

The J gene is TRBJ2-1, the V gene TRBV12-3 or TRBV12-4; possibly TRBD1 for D (6 bases). The CDR3 length is 12 residues. The V end lost 5 bases, the J end lost 10 bases, and 12 bases lay between the germline ends. This CDR3 is CASSGTRVEQFF. The CDR3 DNA reads TGTGCCAGCAGTGGGACAAGGGTCGAGCAGTTCTTC.

The chain couples TRBV11-3 to TRBJ1-1; 7 nucleotides line up with TRBD1. The CDR3 totals 15 residues. The junction had 14 bases not matched to a gene; V was cut back by 7 bases and J by 6 bases. CDR1 and CDR2 (germline): SGHNT, YENEEA. The DNA of the CDR3 is TGTGCCAGCAACTCGGGACAGCCTGGCGGTCCTGAAGCTTTCTTT. This sequence encodes CASNSGQPGGPEAFF.

The J gene is TRBJ2-2, the V gene TRBV11-1, with 7 bases fitting TRBD2. This CDR3 comprises 17 residues. With 4 bases clipped from V and 0 bases from J, the junction kept 8 bases outside the gene matches. Per germline, CDR1 SGHAT and CDR2 FQDESV (reference sequence). The CDR3 DNA reads as TGTGCCAGCAGCTACGCAACGGGAGGTCCGAACACCGGGGAGCTGTTTTTT. Its protein is CASSYATGGPNTGELFF.

This clonotype was picked up a small number of times. The chain recombines TRBV5-6 with TRBJ2-2; D is unclear. Germline lookup yields CDR1 SGHDT and CDR2 YYEEEE. The CDR3 is made up of 14 amino acids. Trimming removed 5 bases at V and 0 bases at J, with 8 bases between. CDR3 in amino acids: CASSISANTGELFF. The DNA for the CDR3 is TGTGCCAGCAGTATATCCGCGAACACCGGGGAGCTGTTTTTT.

This sequence joins TRBV5-4 and TRBJ2-1; possibly TRBD1 for D (5 bases). The CDR3 length is 13 residues. V was trimmed by 3 bases and J by 9 bases, leaving 13 bases between them. From germline, CDR1 is SGHNT and CDR2 YYREEE (reference sequence). CDR3 sequence: CASSSPDIGEQFF. CDR3 DNA: TGTGCCAGCAGCTCGCCGGACATAGGTGAGCAGTTCTTC.

There are a few counts of this clonotype. This chain uses TRBV18 with TRBJ1-1, with 12 nucleotides matching TRBD1. V was clipped by 5 bases and J by 9 bases; unmatched bases: 7. The CDR3 is made up of 14 amino acids. CDR1 and CDR2 from the germline V gene are KGHSH and LQKENI. CDR3 region: CASSTVGDRGQAFF. DNA for the CDR3: TGTGCCAGCTCAACCGTCGGGGACAGGGGGCAAGCTTTCTTT.

This sequence joins TRBV5-1 and TRBJ2-5; TRBD2 agrees at 12 bases. CDR1 SGHRS and CDR2 YFSETQ come from the germline V gene. CDR3 size: 16 residues. V shed 0 bases and J 5 bases; nucleotides not matched to a gene: 5. CDR3 coding DNA: TGCGCCAGCAGCTTGGATGGACTAGCGGGGTGGGAGACCCAGTACTTC. This translates into CASSLDGLAGWETQYF.

V usage is TRBV12-3 or TRBV12-4 and J usage is TRBJ1-4; D may be TRBD1 (5 bases). V gave up 6 bases and J gave up 5 bases, with 10 bases separating them. CDR3 length equals 13 residues. CDR3 in DNA: TGTGCCAGCAGCCCACAGGAGAATGAAAAACTGTTTTTT. Its translation: CASSPQENEKLFF.

V usage is TRBV6-1 and J usage is TRBJ1-1; D may be TRBD1 (5 bases). CDR1 and CDR2 from the germline V gene are MNHNS and SASEGT. This CDR3 comprises 13 residues. Trimming cost V 5 bases and J 5 bases, with 12 bases left between them. Written as DNA, the CDR3 is TGTGCCAGCAGTAAGGGGTTTTGGACTGAAGCTTTCTTT. Its translation: CASSKGFWTEAFF.

The chain combines TRBV7-7 with TRBJ2-3; a weak D match, TRBD2 (6 bases). CDR3 length equals 13 residues. CDR1 and CDR2 from the germline V gene are SSHAT and FNYEAQ (reference sequence). V shed 5 bases and J shed 8 bases, with 14 bases lying between them. CDR3 region: CASSQGLSGTQYF. CDR3 DNA: TGTGCCAGCAGCCAGGGACTCTCGGGTACGCAGTATTTT.

The gene calls are TRBV3-1 and TRBJ2-5; a possible D gene is TRBD1 (6 bases). The V gene lost 2 bases and the J gene lost 4 bases, with 17 bases spanning the gap. The CDR3 runs to 16 residues. Germline lookup yields CDR1 LGHDT and CDR2 YNNKEL (reference sequence). CDR3 nucleotide sequence: TGTGCCAGCAGCCAATGGGGCCGAGGGGGATCAGAGACCCAGTACTTC. Translating gives CASSQWGRGGSETQYF.

This clonotype was found a few times. The V call is TRBV29-1, the J call TRBJ2-1; D may be TRBD2 (7 bases). V lost 4 bases and J 2 bases, leaving 15 bases between the germline ends. This CDR3 spans 15 amino acids. CDR1 is SQVTM, CDR2 ANQGSEA, per germline. CDR3 amino acids: CSVVGGASAYNEQFF. CDR3 in DNA: TGCAGCGTTGTTGGGGGGGCGAGCGCCTACAATGAGCAGTTCTTC.

The table lists this clonotype with a few counts. The chain couples TRBV3-1 to TRBJ2-3, with 8 bases that match TRBD1. From germline, CDR1 is LGHDT and CDR2 YNNKEL (reference sequence). This CDR3 has 12 amino acids. The V and J ends lost 1 base and 13 bases, in that order; junction bases with no gene match: 4. CDR3 sequence (DNA): TGTGCCAGCAGCCAAGGGGACAGGCAAGAGTATTTT. It specifies CASSQGDRQEYF.

This chain links TRBV29-1 with TRBJ2-3, with 9 bases matching TRBD2. Losses at the gene ends were 0 bases for V and 3 bases for J; bases not matched to a gene: 7. The germline CDR1 and CDR2 sequences are SQVTM and ANQGSEA. This CDR3 contains 16 residues. The CDR3 nucleotides read TGCAGCGTTGAAGACCGCATAGCGGGGGTAACAGATACGCAGTATTTT. Encoded protein: CSVEDRIAGVTDTQYF.

This clonotype showed up just a few times. The V call is TRBV7-9, the J call TRBJ2-4; 8 bases are a match to TRBD1. This CDR3 comprises 16 residues. Germline V gene lookup returns CDR1 SEHNR and CDR2 FQNEAQ (reference sequence). The ends lost 1 base at V and 2 bases at J; junction bases unmatched: 4. The CDR3 sequence is CASSLEQGETKNIQYF. The DNA for the CDR3 is TGTGCCAGCAGCTTAGAACAGGGGGAAACCAAAAACATTCAGTACTTC.

This rearrangement joins TRBV6-5 to TRBJ2-2; TRBD2 might be the D (5 bases). CDR3 length: 15 residues. CDR1 is MNHEY and CDR2 is SVGAGI in the germline V gene. Trimming cost V 0 bases and J 6 bases, with 11 bases left between them. The CDR3 here is CASSYSRVMAGELFF. CDR3 coding DNA: TGTGCCAGCAGTTACTCGAGGGTTATGGCCGGGGAGCTGTTTTTT.

This chain connects TRBV18 to TRBJ1-1; no clear D gene. Per the germline V gene, CDR1 is KGHSH and CDR2 is LQKENI. The germline V and J ends were trimmed by 6 bases and 1 base, with 9 bases remaining between them. The CDR3 contains 13 residues. The chain's CDR3 is CASSRKENTEAFF. The CDR3 DNA reads as TGTGCCAGCTCGAGGAAGGAGAACACTGAAGCTTTCTTT.

The chain couples TRBV10-1 to TRBJ2-5; D is unresolved. Germline V gene data show CDR1 as WNHNN and CDR2 as SYGVQD (reference sequence). CDR3 length: 13 residues. V was cut by 4 bases and J by 3 bases, with 9 bases left in between. The CDR3 DNA is TGCGCCAGCAGTGGGGCGCCTAAAGAGACCCAGTACTTC. Protein product: CASSGAPKETQYF.

This clonotype was counted between two and nine times. The chain is built from TRBV5-1 and TRBJ2-1; 15 nucleotides align to TRBD2. J lost 8 bases, V lost 4 bases, and 10 bases had no gene match. CDR1 SGHRS and CDR2 YFSETQ come from the germline V gene. The CDR3 loop spans 17 amino acids. For the CDR3, the DNA is TGCGCCAGCAGCCAGCCGGGACTAGCGGGAGGAGAGGATGAGCAGTTCTTC. Protein: CASSQPGLAGGEDEQFF. Full variable domain (rest looked up from reference TRBV5-1 and TRBJ2-1): KAGVTQTPRYLIKTRGQQVTLSCSPISGHRSVSWYQQTPGQGLQFLFEYFSETQRNKGNFPGRFSGRQFSNSRSEMNVSTLELGDSALYLCASSQPGLAGGEDEQFFGPGTRLTVL.

The CDR3 DNA reads TGTGCCAGCAGCCCCCAGGGACTTGAAGAGACCCAGTACTTC. The encoded protein is CASSPQGLEETQYF. This sequence joins TRBV7-3 and TRBJ2-5; tentatively, D is TRBD2 (6 bases). The CDR3 contains 14 residues. The germline CDR1 and CDR2 sequences are SGHTA and FQGTGA. V lost 5 bases and J lost 3, with 13 bases in between.

The CDR3 protein is CASSLSETRRADIQYF. Written as DNA, the CDR3 is TGTGCCAGCAGTTTATCCGAGACCAGGAGGGCGGACATTCAGTACTTC. This rearrangement joins TRBV28 to TRBJ2-4; TRBD2 might be the D (6 bases). The germline gives CDR1 MDHEN, CDR2 SYDVKM. The CDR3 runs 16 residues. With 1 base removed from V and 8 bases from J, the gap between germline ends came to 18 bases.

The chain joins TRBV5-1 to TRBJ2-2; TRBD1 agrees at 7 bases. The trim removed 3 bases at V and 6 bases at J, leaving 8 bases unmatched. Per the germline V gene, CDR1 is SGHRS and CDR2 is YFSETQ. The CDR3 extends over 15 amino acids. CDR3 nucleotides: TGCGCCAGCAGCTATCTGACAGGGACCCCCGGGGAGCTGTTTTTT. Its translation is CASSYLTGTPGELFF.

This clonotype appeared a few times. The chain uses TRBV29-1 and TRBJ2-6; D not certain. V was pared by 4 bases and J by 0 bases, with 10 bases between. Germline values: CDR1 SQVTM, CDR2 ANQGSEA. This CDR3 has 15 residues. CDR3 sequence: CSVVGVSSGANVLTF. CDR3 coding DNA: TGCAGCGTTGTGGGCGTTAGCTCTGGGGCCAACGTCCTGACTTTC.

Many counts were recorded for this clonotype. The rearrangement joins TRBV6-5 to TRBJ2-5; TRBD2 matches 8 bases. V lost 4 bases and J lost 3; bases outside the gene matches: 4. The CDR3 contains 14 residues. Per the germline V gene, CDR1 is MNHEY and CDR2 is SVGAGI. The CDR3 DNA sequence: TGTGCCAGCAGTTCACGGGGGGGGGAAGAGACCCAGTACTTC. Protein product: CASSSRGGEETQYF.

This clonotype was observed a few times. The rearrangement uses TRBV12-3 or TRBV12-4 and TRBJ1-2; maybe TRBD1 (5 bases). There are 14 residues in the CDR3. V lost 2 bases and J lost 2, with 9 bases in between. Here the CDR3 reads CASSLSGRNYGYTF. In DNA form, the CDR3 reads TGTGCCAGCAGTTTATCAGGGAGGAACTATGGCTACACCTTC.

The V and J genes are TRBV3-1 and TRBJ2-1, with 7 bases matching TRBD2. This CDR3 comprises 14 residues. CDR1 and CDR2 (germline): LGHDT, YNNKEL (reference sequence). V gave up 3 bases and J gave up 7 bases; unmatched junction bases: 6. The DNA for the CDR3 is TGTGCCAGCAGCCAGGCGAGCGGGATTAATGAGCAGTTCTTC. It encodes CASSQASGINEQFF.

This chain uses TRBV5-1 with TRBJ2-5, with 8 nucleotides matching TRBD2. The CDR3 is 16 amino acids. V dropped 4 bases and J dropped 2; count of bases not matched to a gene: 10. CDR1 and CDR2 from the germline V gene are SGHRS and YFSETQ. The CDR3 nucleotides read TGCGCCAGCAGCCCGTTTAGCGGGGCAAAACAAGAGACCCAGTACTTC. Protein: CASSPFSGAKQETQYF.